Listed below are T cell receptor beta chains from one sample, sequenced in a study of cytomegalovirus exposure and HLA in healthy donors. Libraries were prepared by immunoSEQ multiplex PCR; TCRdb keeps only in-frame clonotypes and omits some of them. Altogether more than 150,000 clones are present, 80% being singletons, with the ten largest covering under 1.5%. Sequencing input: PBMCs. The receptors come from a girl between 10 and 17 years old in good health and CMV-seropositive. The CDR3 runs from the conserved cysteine through the conserved F or W. The D gene is left open where the match is weak. Only some rows state a clone size, as once, few, many or a class for expanded clones.

>.|TRBJ2-5|17|TRBV5-8|.
TGTGCCAGCAGCTTGGCCAGAATGAGGCTCCCTCAAGAGACCCAGTACTTC
CASSLARMRLPQETQYF
>.|TRBJ1-4|13|TRBV27|.
TGTGCCAGCAGTTTAGGCCCGGGTGAAAAACTGTTTTTT
CASSLGPGEKLFF
>TRBD2|TRBJ2-3|17|TRBV4-1|.
TGCGCCAGCAGCCATAGGGCTAGCGGGAGGGAGACAGATACGCAGTATTTT
CASSHRASGRETDTQYF
>TRBD2|TRBJ2-7|14|TRBV30|once
TGTGCCTGGAGGCGGACTAGCGTCTCCTACGAGCAGTACTTC
CAWRRTSVSYEQYF
>TRBD1|TRBJ1-4|15|TRBV7-2|few
TGTGCCAGCAGCCCCAACAGGGGAGTGGGTGAAAAACTGTTTTTT
CASSPNRGVGEKLFF
>.|TRBJ2-7|13|TRBV30|few
TGTGCCTGGAGTCCCCGGTTAGGGGCCGAGCAGTACTTC
CAWSPRLGAEQYF
>.|TRBJ2-2|14|TRBV27|.
TGTGCCAGCAGTGCCGGACAGAGCACCGGGGAGCTGTTTTTT
CASSAGQSTGELFF
>.|TRBJ2-3|14|TRBV5-1|once
TGCGCCAGCAGCTTGGGCGGACTCACAGATACGCAGTATTTT
CASSLGGLTDTQYF
>.|TRBJ1-1|13|TRBV19|.
TGTGCCAGTTGCCCTCGGACAGCAACCCAAGCTTTCTTT
CASCPRTATQAFF
>TRBD2|TRBJ2-7|15|TRBV27|.
TGTGCCAGCAGGGGCTGGACTAGCGGGACCGGGGAGCAGTACTTC
CASRGWTSGTGEQYF
>.|TRBJ2-2|13|TRBV7-9|.
TGTGCCACCTGGGCTGCCCAGGGCGGGGAGCTGTTTTTT
CATWAAQGGELFF
>.|TRBJ1-5|13|TRBV10-2|once
TGCGCCAGCGGGAGACAGGAGTATCAGCCCCAGCATTTT
CASGRQEYQPQHF
>TRBD2|TRBJ2-1|15|TRBV6-5|few
TGTGCCAGCACCAAACGGGGGGAGGGCCCAAATGAGCAGTTCTTC
CASTKRGEGPNEQFF
>.|TRBJ2-7|17|TRBV4-2|.
TGTGCCAGCAGCCAAGATTCTGCGGAGACCCTTTCCTACGAGCAGTACTTC
CASSQDSAETLSYEQYF
>.|TRBJ2-5|12|TRBV25-1|.
TGTGCCAGCAGTGGGACTCATGAGACCCAGTACTTC
CASSGTHETQYF
>TRBD2|TRBJ2-7|14|TRBV11-2|.
TGTGCCAGCAGCTTAGTGGGACTAGCCCTCGAGCAGTACTTC
CASSLVGLALEQYF
>TRBD2|TRBJ2-7|15|TRBV18|.
TGTGCCAGCTCACCACCAGCGGGAGGATCCTACGAGCAGTACTTC
CASSPPAGGSYEQYF
>TRBD2|TRBJ2-1|15|TRBV5-4|.
TGTGCCAGCAGCATCCCGGGACTATCTCCACATGAGCAGTTCTTC
CASSIPGLSPHEQFF
>TRBD2|TRBJ2-1|16|TRBV4-3|.
TGCGCCAGCAGCCAATCCGGGACTAGCGGGAGTGGTGAGCAGTTCTTC
CASSQSGTSGSGEQFF
>TRBD2|TRBJ2-3|14|TRBV6-1|.
TGTGCCAGCAGAAGCGGGAGGGGGGGAGATACGCAGTATTTT
CASRSGRGGDTQYF
>.|TRBJ2-5|15|TRBV11-3|once
TGTGCCAGCAGCTTGGGGCAGGGAATGGAAGAGACCCAGTACTTC
CASSLGQGMEETQYF
>TRBD2|TRBJ2-5|16|TRBV19|.
TGTGCCAGTAGACCCTCCGGGACTAGCGTGTCAGAGACCCAGTACTTC
CASRPSGTSVSETQYF
>.|TRBJ2-1|17|TRBV21-1|.
TGTGCCAGCAGCAAAGGGCAACGGGAGGGGCCCTACAATGAGCAGTTCTTC
CASSKGQREGPYNEQFF
>TRBD2|TRBJ2-1|16|TRBV15|.
TGTGCCACCAGCAGAGACATTAGCGGGACGGACAATGAGCAGTTCTTC
CATSRDISGTDNEQFF
>.|TRBJ2-1|13|TRBV7-2|.
TGTGCCAGCAGCTTAAGAACAAACAATGAGCAGTTCTTC
CASSLRTNNEQFF
>.|TRBJ2-7|12|TRBV27|.
TGTGCCAGCAGCCCCCTTTACGGCGAGCAGTACTTC
CASSPLYGEQYF
>.|TRBJ2-1|15|TRBV4-3|.
TGCGCCAGCAGCCCGCAGCTAGACTATTACAATGAGCAGTTCTTC
CASSPQLDYYNEQFF
>.|TRBJ2-7|14|TRBV7-9|.
TGTGCCAGCACCCTATTTGGCGGCTCCTACGAGCAGTACTTC
CASTLFGGSYEQYF
>TRBD1|TRBJ1-2|15|TRBV25-1|.
TGTGCCAGCAGTGAATCGGGGACAGCCCTGGGTGGCTACACCTTC
CASSESGTALGGYTF
>.|TRBJ1-5|15|TRBV15|.
TGTGCCACCAGCAGGAGGGCCGGGAGCAATCAGCCCCAGCATTTT
CATSRRAGSNQPQHF
>.|TRBJ2-1|13|TRBV15|once
TGTGCCACCAGCAGAGACAGGGGCTATGAGCAGTTCTTC
CATSRDRGYEQFF
>.|TRBJ1-1|15|TRBV18|.
TGTGCCAGCTCACTCTACCCCCGATCGAACACTGAAGCTTTCTTT
CASSLYPRSNTEAFF
>.|TRBJ1-1|14|TRBV6-5|.
TGTGCCAGCAGTTACCCGGGGTCGAGGACTGAAGCTTTCTTT
CASSYPGSRTEAFF
>TRBD1|TRBJ1-1|16|TRBV9|once
TGTGCCAGCAGCGTTTGGACAGGGGGTAAGAACACTGAAGCTTTCTTT
CASSVWTGGKNTEAFF
>TRBD2|TRBJ2-1|14|TRBV29-1|.
TGCAGCGTTGAAGGGACTAGCCGGTGGAATGAGCAGTTCTTC
CSVEGTSRWNEQFF
>.|TRBJ1-4|16|TRBV6-1|.
TGTGCCAGCAGTGAAGTCCCCCGTCCCTGGGGCGAAAAACTGTTTTTT
CASSEVPRPWGEKLFF
>TRBD2|TRBJ2-1|15|TRBV7-9|.
TGTGCCAGCAGCTCTAGCGGGAGGGTTGCCGATGAGCAGTTCTTC
CASSSSGRVADEQFF
>TRBD2|TRBJ2-1|12|TRBV10-3|few
TGTGCCATCAGCCCCGGGGGGAATGAGCAGTTCTTC
CAISPGGNEQFF
>.|TRBJ1-1|15|TRBV7-8|.
TGTGCCAGCAGCTCTGCAGGGCTTACAAACACTGAAGCTTTCTTT
CASSSAGLTNTEAFF
>.|TRBJ2-3|16|TRBV2|.
TGTGCCAGCAGTGAAGCGGCTGTATTCAGCACAGATACGCAGTATTTT
CASSEAAVFSTDTQYF
>TRBD2|TRBJ2-7|15|TRBV9|.
TGTGCCAGCAGCCCAGGACTAGCGGGTGTCTACGAGCAGTACTTC
CASSPGLAGVYEQYF
>TRBD1|TRBJ2-7|15|TRBV10-2|.
TGCGCCAGCAGTGACCAGGGGGACGGCTACTACGAGCAGTACTTC
CASSDQGDGYYEQYF
>TRBD1|TRBJ1-4|14|TRBV5-1|.
TGCGCCAGCAGCCTTAGACAGGGGAATGAAAAACTGTTTTTT
CASSLRQGNEKLFF
>TRBD1|TRBJ2-3|15|TRBV11-3|.
TGTGCCAGCAGCCCGACAGGGGGGAGCACAGATACGCAGTATTTT
CASSPTGGSTDTQYF
>.|TRBJ1-1|12|TRBV2|.
TGTGCCAGCAAGAAATCCAGGATAGAAGCTTTCTTT
CASKKSRIEAFF
>.|TRBJ1-1|15|TRBV6-5|.
TGTGCCAGCAGTTACTTCAGTGGGGCTTGGACTGAAGCTTTCTTT
CASSYFSGAWTEAFF
>TRBD1|TRBJ1-2|19|TRBV5-6|.
TGTGCCAGCAGCTTCTTCACACCTTGGACAGGAGACGAAAGCTATGGCTACACCTTC
CASSFFTPWTGDESYGYTF
>.|TRBJ2-1|15|TRBV10-3|.
TGTGCCATCAGTGGGTCTAAAGAGACCTACAATGAGCAGTTCTTC
CAISGSKETYNEQFF
>.|TRBJ2-1|11|TRBV29-1|.
TGCAGCGTTGAAGTTGCGAATGAGCAGTTCTTC
CSVEVANEQFF
>.|TRBJ2-7|13|TRBV4-3|.
TGCGCCAGCAGCCCAGGACAGGAGGGGGAGCAGTACTTC
CASSPGQEGEQYF
>.|TRBJ2-1|14|TRBV5-4|.
TGTGCCAGCAGCGTAACCGGGATAACCAACGAGCAGTTCTTC
CASSVTGITNEQFF
>.|TRBJ2-3|14|TRBV2|.
TGTGCCAGCAGTGTGGCCTTACGCACAGATACGCAGTATTTT
CASSVALRTDTQYF
>TRBD2|TRBJ2-1|17|TRBV13|.
TGTGCCAGCAGCTTAGGTTACGGGCGGGAGTTCTACAATGAGCAGTTCTTC
CASSLGYGREFYNEQFF
>.|TRBJ2-5|15|TRBV19|.
TGTGCCAGTAGCCCCTGGCCCGCTTCGCAAGAGACCCAGTACTTC
CASSPWPASQETQYF
>.|TRBJ1-1|17|TRBV10-3|.
TGTGCCATCAGTGGAATAGGCGGATCCTCCCAAGGGGGTGAAGCTTTCTTT
CAISGIGGSSQGGEAFF
>.|TRBJ2-1|16|TRBV7-6|once
TGTGCCAGCAGCTTAGATTTGGTCGACAGGTACAATGAGCAGTTCTTC
CASSLDLVDRYNEQFF
>TRBD1|TRBJ2-7|14|TRBV7-9|.
TGTGCCAGCACCCTACAGGGGGGAGCCTACGAGCAGTACTTC
CASTLQGGAYEQYF
>.|TRBJ2-1|17|TRBV6-1|once
TGTGCCAGCAGTGAAGACGACAAAATAAGCTCCTACAATGAGCAGTTCTTC
CASSEDDKISSYNEQFF
>TRBD1|TRBJ1-4|15|TRBV10-1|once
TGCGCCAGCAGACCGGGACAGGGAACTAATGAAAAACTGTTTTTT
CASRPGQGTNEKLFF
>.|TRBJ2-3|15|TRBV11-2|.
TGTGCCAGCAGCTCGGGACTCAAGGGCACAGATACGCAGTATTTT
CASSSGLKGTDTQYF